A selection of T cell receptor beta chains follows, all from one sample in a study of blood T cell repertoires in COVID-19. Data came from immunoSEQ multiplex PCR; TCRdb stores just in-frame clones and leaves some out. This table holds about 300,000 clones, roughly 84% found once. Sequencing was done on a sample of peripheral blood. Receptors originate from a human donor with COVID-19, enrolled during active disease. The donor label of this sample is uncertain. The CDR3 runs from the conserved cysteine through the conserved F or W. The order of the fields is V gene, J gene, CDR3 protein.

>TRBV9|TRBJ2-3
CASSVAGTDTQYF
>TRBV19|TRBJ1-4
CASGPATNEKLFF
>TRBV9|TRBJ2-1
CASSVATSGSSEQFF
>TRBV30|TRBJ2-5
CALGLAGVGQETQYF
>TRBV27|TRBJ2-2
CASSLTSGISGELFF
>TRBV11-2|TRBJ2-7
CASSPSYEQYF
>TRBV30|TRBJ2-2
CAWIPANTGELFF
>TRBV5-6|TRBJ2-2
CASSLGPASGTVVGGELFF
>TRBV11-2|TRBJ2-7
CASSPYAEGRSSYEQYF
>TRBV28|TRBJ1-1
CASTTPGTPNTEAFF
>TRBV6-5|TRBJ2-7
CASSGVSSYEQYF
>TRBV27|TRBJ1-4
CASSAGGVWEKLFF
>TRBV14|TRBJ1-6
CASSQEGWGGSPLHF
>TRBV5-1|TRBJ2-5
CASSSLGGSEETQYF
>TRBV11-3|TRBJ2-7
CASSYGTGGEQYF
>TRBV6-5|TRBJ2-1
CASRRQGVNNEQFF
>TRBV7-2|TRBJ1-6
CASRGTGRNSPLHF
>TRBV6-5|TRBJ1-5
CASRDRSNQPQHF